The clone carrying this T cell receptor (beta chain) has more than one count but fewer than ten. Using a J-beta primer mix together with a sample-barcoded 5' primer, a second PCR was run for roughly 6 to 11 cycles. TCRdb re-called the 5' RACE reads with MiXCR, one entry per CDR3 protein. The sample has about 1 million distinct CDR3 sequences, 45% seen once. CDR1 is SNHLY, CDR2 FYNNEI, per germline. With V trimmed by 7 bases and J by 7 bases, 10 bases remained unmatched. The CDR3 sequence is 14 residues long. This sample stems from a study of blood T cells in healthy people across ages. The sequencing sample was made of blood. The gene calls are TRBV2 and TRBJ2-7; 10 bases are a match to TRBD1. The TCR originated in a woman aged 55-70 years in good health. CDR3 nucleotides: TGTGCCAGCAATCCGACAGGGGGCTTAAGTGAGCAGTACTTC. Amino acids: CASNPTGGLSEQYF.